This T cell receptor beta chain appears in the sequencing data of a study of OX40 agonist ivuxolimab in advanced cancers. Study-level findings and limits: Among some nonresponders, normalized T-cell clonal expansion was also low.

Clones were sequenced by immunoSEQ multiplex PCR, and TCRdb holds only the in-frame ones, with some missing. The sample includes some 81,000 clones, around nine tenths of them seen just once. Comment on this clone: Its antigen is undetermined.

The CDR3 consists of 12 residues. CDR1 is SGHNT and CDR2 is YYREEE in the germline V gene (reference sequence). V lost 4 bases, J lost 10 bases, and 4 bases stayed unmatched. The chain recombines TRBV5-4 with TRBJ1-4, with TRBD1 identical over 7 bases. The TCR originated in an adult with an advanced solid tumor such as melanoma, head and neck, liver or kidney cancer. The sample consisted of CD4+ or CD8+ T cells sorted from blood, taken in a trial of the OX40 agonist ivuxolimab. CDR3 loop: CASSADRRKLFF. CDR3 sequence (DNA): TGTGCCAGCAGCGCGGACAGGCGAAAACTGTTTTTT.